Sequencing of this T cell receptor beta chain was carried out in a study of human T cells and chemical hapten exposure. Study in general: Sensitizing treatment utilized 2% DPC over an approximately 2 cm by approximately 2 cm portion of upper inner arm skin. Variation in per-sample TCR yields came mainly from small pooled library volume differences.

Time point given: patch test 3, about 24 weeks after DPC sensitization. Treatment described: therapeutic diphenylcyclopropenone sensitization with weekly scalp DPC. Germline-derived CDR1 and CDR2 are SGHNT and YENEEA. V was trimmed by 2 bases and J by 5 bases, leaving 12 bases between them. The CDR3 is 14 amino acids. Attachment of unique molecular identifiers to individual cDNA molecules was performed in the library. TCRdb recomputed calls from the RACE reads with MiXCR, one row per CDR3 protein. Found here are around 110,000 distinct CDR3 sequences, about 11% of them singletons; the top ten hold roughly 2.3%. This clonotype was counted between two and nine times.

This material consisted of whole blood, taken in connection with sensitization to the hapten diphenylcyclopropenone (DPC). The chain combines TRBV11-3 with TRBJ2-5; D is perhaps TRBD1 or TRBD2 (6 bases each). The receptor was derived from a woman aged 50 to 60 with alopecia areata. Some clones in this sample may be carry-over from other donors' samples. For the CDR3, the DNA is TGTGCCAGCAGCTTAAGTAGGGGGGACGAGACCCAGTACTTC. It yields the protein CASSLSRGDETQYF.